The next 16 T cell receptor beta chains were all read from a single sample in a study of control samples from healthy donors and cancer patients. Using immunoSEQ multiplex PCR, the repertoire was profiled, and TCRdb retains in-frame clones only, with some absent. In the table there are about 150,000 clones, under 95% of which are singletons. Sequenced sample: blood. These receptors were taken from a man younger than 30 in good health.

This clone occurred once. The CDR3 sequence: CAWKSAEGSPLHF. For the CDR3, the DNA is TGTGCCTGGAAGTCAGCAGAGGGGTCACCCCTCCACTTT. The rearrangement uses TRBV30 and TRBJ1-6, with D possibly matching TRBD1 (5 bases). Germline loops: CDR1 GTSNPN, CDR2 SVGIG (reference sequence). Trimming pared 4 bases from V and 10 bases from J, leaving 14 bases between. The CDR3 runs to 13 residues.

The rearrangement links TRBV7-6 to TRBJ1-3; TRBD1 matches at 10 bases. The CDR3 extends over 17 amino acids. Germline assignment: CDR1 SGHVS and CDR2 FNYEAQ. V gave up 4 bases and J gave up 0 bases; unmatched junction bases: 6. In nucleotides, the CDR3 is TGTGCCAGCAGCTCGCCGGGACAGGGGTTCTCTGGAAACACCATATATTTT. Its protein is CASSSPGQGFSGNTIYF. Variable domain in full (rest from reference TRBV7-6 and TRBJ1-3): GAGVSQSPRYKVTKRGQDVALRCDPISGHVSLYWYRQALGQGPEFLTYFNYEAQQDKSGLPNDRFSAERPEGSISTLTIQRTEQRDSAMYRCASSSPGQGFSGNTIYFGEGSWLTVV.

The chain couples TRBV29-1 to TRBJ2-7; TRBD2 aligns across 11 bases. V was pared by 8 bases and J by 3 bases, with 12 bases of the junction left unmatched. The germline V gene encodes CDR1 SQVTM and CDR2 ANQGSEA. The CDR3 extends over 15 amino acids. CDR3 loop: CSLPPSGRRFYEQYF. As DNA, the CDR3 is TGCAGCCTCCCCCCTAGCGGGAGGAGGTTCTACGAGCAGTACTTC.

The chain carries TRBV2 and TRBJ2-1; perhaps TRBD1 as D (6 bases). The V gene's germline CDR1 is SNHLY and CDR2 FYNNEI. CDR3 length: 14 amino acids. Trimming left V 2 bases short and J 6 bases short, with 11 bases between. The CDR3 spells CASSELGQFNEQFF. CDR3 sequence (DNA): TGTGCCAGCAGTGAACTGGGACAATTCAATGAGCAGTTCTTC.

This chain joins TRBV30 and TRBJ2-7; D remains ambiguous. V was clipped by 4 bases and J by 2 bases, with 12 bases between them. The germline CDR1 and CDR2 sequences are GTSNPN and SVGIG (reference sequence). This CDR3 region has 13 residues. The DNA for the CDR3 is TGTGCCTGGAATAGGGCCGCCGCCTACGAGCAGTACTTC. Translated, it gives CAWNRAAAYEQYF. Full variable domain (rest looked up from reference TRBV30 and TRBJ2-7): SQTIHQWPATLVQPVGSPLSLECTVEGTSNPNLYWYRQAAGRGLQLLFYSVGIGQISSEVPQNLSASRPQDRQFILSSKKLLLSDSGFYLCAWNRAAAYEQYFGPGTRLTVT.

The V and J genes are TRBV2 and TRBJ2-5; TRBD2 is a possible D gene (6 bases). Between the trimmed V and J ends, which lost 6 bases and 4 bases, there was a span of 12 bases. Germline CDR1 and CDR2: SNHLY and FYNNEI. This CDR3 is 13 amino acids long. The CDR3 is CASRQEGGETQYF. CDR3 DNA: TGTGCCAGCAGGCAGGAGGGTGGAGAGACCCAGTACTTC.

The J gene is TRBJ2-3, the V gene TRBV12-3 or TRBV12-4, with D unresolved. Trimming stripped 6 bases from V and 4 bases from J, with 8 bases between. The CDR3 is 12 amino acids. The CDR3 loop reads CASSPPADTQYF. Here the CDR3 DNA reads TGTGCCAGCAGCCCCCCAGCAGATACGCAGTATTTT.

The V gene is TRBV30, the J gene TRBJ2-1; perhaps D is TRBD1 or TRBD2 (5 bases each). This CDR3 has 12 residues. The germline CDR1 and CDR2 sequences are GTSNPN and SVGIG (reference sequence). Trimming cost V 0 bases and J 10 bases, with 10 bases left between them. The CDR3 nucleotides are TGTGCCTGGAGTGTACTCGGGGCCGAGCAGTTCTTC. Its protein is CAWSVLGAEQFF.

The CDR3 region is CASSPLGGNSYEKLFF. CDR3 bases: TGCGCCAGCAGCCCGCTGGGTGGGAATTCGTATGAAAAACTGTTTTTT. The gene calls are TRBV5-1 and TRBJ1-4, with D hard to call. Germline loops: CDR1 SGHRS, CDR2 YFSETQ. Between the trimmed V and J ends, which lost 4 bases and 6 bases, there was a span of 19 bases. The CDR3 has 16 residues. Complete variable domain (other parts from reference TRBV5-1 and TRBJ1-4): KAGVTQTPRYLIKTRGQQVTLSCSPISGHRSVSWYQQTPGQGLQFLFEYFSETQRNKGNFPGRFSGRQFSNSRSEMNVSTLELGDSALYLCASSPLGGNSYEKLFFGSGTQLSVL.

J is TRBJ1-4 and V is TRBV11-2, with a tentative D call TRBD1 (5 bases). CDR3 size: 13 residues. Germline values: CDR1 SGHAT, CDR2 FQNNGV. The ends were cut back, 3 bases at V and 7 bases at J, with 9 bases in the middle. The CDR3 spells CASSFQGGEKLFF. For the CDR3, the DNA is TGTGCCAGCAGCTTCCAGGGAGGTGAAAAACTGTTTTTT.

CDR3 DNA sequence: TGTGCCAGCAGCCGAAGCCAACCGGGGGCGGCGGAGACCCAGTACTTC. This translates into CASSRSQPGAAETQYF. V and J are TRBV3-1 (or the pseudogene TRBV3-2) and TRBJ2-5; either TRBD1 or TRBD2 may fit D (6 bases each). The CDR3 sequence is 16 residues long. V dropped 4 bases and J dropped 5 bases, with 20 bases sitting between them. CDR1 LGHDT and CDR2 YNNKEL come from the germline V gene (reference sequence).

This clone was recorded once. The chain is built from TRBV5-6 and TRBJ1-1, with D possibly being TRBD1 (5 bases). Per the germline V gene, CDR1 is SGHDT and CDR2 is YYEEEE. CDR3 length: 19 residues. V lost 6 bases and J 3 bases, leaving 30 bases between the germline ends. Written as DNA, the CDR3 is TGTGCCAGCACCCCATGGGGGACCGCGGGTGAGATATATCACACTGAAGCTTTCTTT. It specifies CASTPWGTAGEIYHTEAFF.

DNA for the CDR3: TGTGCCACCGCGAGGGGGCGCGGCACCGGGGAGCTGTTTTTT. Amino acid sequence: CATARGRGTGELFF. This chain uses TRBV24-1 with TRBJ2-2, with 7 bases matching TRBD1. The CDR3 loop spans 14 amino acids. Germline V CDR1 and CDR2: KGHDR, SFDVKD. V shed 9 bases and J 4 bases; nucleotides not matched to a gene: 7.

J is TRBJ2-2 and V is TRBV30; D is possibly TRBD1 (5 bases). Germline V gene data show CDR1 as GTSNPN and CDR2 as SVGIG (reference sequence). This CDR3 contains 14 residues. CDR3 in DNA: TGTGCTTGGGCAAGGGGCCGGATCACCGGGGAGCTGTTTTTT. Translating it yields CAWARGRITGELFF.

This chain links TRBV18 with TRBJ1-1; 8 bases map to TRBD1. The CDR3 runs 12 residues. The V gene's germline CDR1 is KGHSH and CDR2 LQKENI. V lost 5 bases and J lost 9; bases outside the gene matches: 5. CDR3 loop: CASSGQGRKAFF. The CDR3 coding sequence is TGTGCCAGCTCAGGACAGGGAAGGAAAGCTTTCTTT.

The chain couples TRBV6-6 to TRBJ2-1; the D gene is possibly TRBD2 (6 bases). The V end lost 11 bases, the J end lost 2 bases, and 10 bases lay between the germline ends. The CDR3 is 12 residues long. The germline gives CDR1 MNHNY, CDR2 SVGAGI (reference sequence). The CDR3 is CAVGGPYNEQFF. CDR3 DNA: TGTGCCGTGGGGGGTCCCTACAATGAGCAGTTCTTC.